The T cell receptor beta chain described here comes from a study of cytomegalovirus exposure and HLA in healthy donors. Study-wide results and caveats: V- and J-gene trimming of TCR beta was linked (in a later analysis) to a missense DCLRE1C variant. The presence/absence work took it that sequencing depth was about the same across donors. The study listed roughly 160 cytomegalovirus-associated TCR beta chains.

Germline lookup yields CDR1 LGHNA and CDR2 YSLEER. Unmatched junction bases numbered 13, after V lost 1 base and J lost 11 bases. CDR3 length: 15 residues. The primer mix had 60 Vbeta and 13 Jbeta primers. Sequencing was performed with immunoSEQ multiplex PCR; in TCRdb, only in-frame clones are kept and a portion is missing. The repertoire holds 200,000 to 250,000 clones, with about 70% as singletons. This cohort consisted of healthy bone marrow donors. About this clone itself: Antigen: not known.

The chain employs TRBV4-3 and TRBJ2-5, with 7 bases aligning to TRBD2. The receptor's source is a man between 35 and 55 years old in good health and CMV-seropositive. The sequenced material came from PBMCs. CDR3 DNA: TGCGCCAGCAGCCAAGTGGGGCAGGCCCTGCGGGAGCAGTACTTC. Its translation is CASSQVGQALREQYF.